Following are 14 T cell receptor beta chains from one sample sequenced in a study of T cell responses to AZD1222 COVID-19 vaccine. Clones were read by immunoSEQ multiplex PCR, and TCRdb kept only the in-frame ones, dropping some. In the table there are 50,000 to 65,000 clones, 81% of which are singletons. The sequences come from peripheral blood, collected 28 days after the second AZD1222 dose. These TCRs come from an adult who received the AZD1222 COVID-19 vaccine.

This chain uses TRBV7-3 with TRBJ2-1; TRBD2 aligns across 10 bases. The V gene's germline CDR1 is SGHTA and CDR2 FQGTGA. V shed 2 bases, J shed 5 bases, and the junction held 6 bases outside the gene matches. CDR3 length: 16 residues. This CDR3 reads CASSLDPAGGHNEQFF. The CDR3 DNA reads TGTGCCAGCAGCTTAGACCCAGCGGGGGGGCACAATGAGCAGTTCTTC.

The chain combines TRBV7-2 with TRBJ2-7, with 8 bases that match TRBD2. CDR1 and CDR2 (germline): SGHTA, FQGNSA. CDR3 length equals 16 residues. J gave up 0 bases and V 3 bases, and 7 bases lay outside the gene matches. Here the CDR3 reads CASSFQAGVSSYEQYF. DNA of the CDR3: TGTGCCAGCAGCTTCCAAGCGGGAGTCTCCTCCTACGAGCAGTACTTC.

The chain combines TRBV6-2 or TRBV6-3 with TRBJ2-7, with TRBD1 matching over 7 bases. Germline V gene data show CDR1 as MNHEY and CDR2 as SVGEGT. The CDR3 length is 15 residues. With 2 bases clipped from V and 5 bases from J, the junction kept 9 bases outside the gene matches. Here the CDR3 reads CASSYASQGDNEQYF. As DNA, the CDR3 is TGTGCCAGCAGTTACGCAAGTCAGGGGGATAACGAGCAGTACTTC.

The rearrangement joins TRBV19 to TRBJ1-6; perhaps TRBD1 as D (5 bases). This CDR3 has 13 amino acids. Germline CDR1 and CDR2: LNHDA and SQIVND (reference sequence). V was shortened by 5 bases and J by 10 bases, with 12 bases between the two germline ends. In DNA, the CDR3 is TGTGCCAGTAGTGGATCTCGGGGGTCACCCCTCCACTTT. Its protein product is CASSGSRGSPLHF.

The V and J genes are TRBV5-6 and TRBJ1-1; D gene unclear. Germline V gene lookup returns CDR1 SGHDT and CDR2 YYEEEE. CDR3 length: 11 residues. The germline V and J ends were trimmed by 2 bases and 5 bases, with 4 bases remaining between them. The CDR3 region has the DNA TGTGCCAGCAGCTTCTCGACTGAAGCTTTCTTT. The encoded protein is CASSFSTEAFF.

The J gene is TRBJ2-1, the V gene TRBV7-9; 8 positions agree with TRBD2. Germline-derived CDR1 and CDR2 are SEHNR and FQNEAQ (reference sequence). CDR3 size: 14 residues. V trimming: 1 base; J trimming: 7 bases; junction bases outside the gene matches: 3. CDR3 nucleotide sequence: TGTGCCAGCAGCTTAGAGCGGGAGCGTAATGAGCAGTTCTTC. Translated: CASSLERERNEQFF.

The chain joins TRBV30 to TRBJ2-7; 9 positions match TRBD2. This CDR3 is built from 13 residues. The germline V gene encodes CDR1 GTSNPN and CDR2 SVGIG (reference sequence). The V gene end was trimmed by 1 base and the J gene end by 7 bases; junction bases not matched to a gene: 5. CDR3 sequence: CAWSGGGRGEQYF. CDR3 DNA: TGTGCCTGGAGTGGGGGCGGGAGGGGAGAGCAGTACTTC.

Concerning this clone: Germline and junction disagree at one end, which may indicate a read error. V gene TRBV4-1 combines with J gene TRBJ2-1, with 7 positions matching TRBD2. Germline assignment: CDR1 MGHRA and CDR2 YSYEKL. This CDR3 has 16 amino acids. The CDR3, as DNA: TGCGCCAGCCGAAACAGCGCGGGAAGCGGGAACAATGAGCAGCTCTTC. Translated: CASRNSAGSGNNEQLF.

This chain joins TRBV27 and TRBJ2-1, with D possibly being TRBD2 (5 bases). The V end lost 2 bases, the J end lost 8 bases, and 7 bases lay between the germline ends. The CDR3 covers 12 residues. The V gene's germline CDR1 is MNHEY and CDR2 SMNVEV (reference sequence). The CDR3 region is CASSLIGDEQFF. As DNA, the CDR3 is TGTGCCAGCAGTTTAATCGGGGATGAGCAGTTCTTC.

The V and J genes are TRBV7-2 and TRBJ2-7, with 7 bases identical to TRBD1. This CDR3 region has 14 residues. The germline gives CDR1 SGHTA, CDR2 FQGNSA. With V trimmed by 2 bases and J by 7 bases, 8 bases remained unmatched. Here the CDR3 DNA reads TGTGCCAGCAGCTTACAGACAGGGCAGGCAGAGCAGTACTTC. It translates to CASSLQTGQAEQYF.

The chain has TRBV30 and TRBJ1-5, with a weak D call TRBD1 (6 bases). CDR3 length: 15 amino acids. The V gene lost 0 bases and the J gene lost 2 bases, with 11 bases spanning the gap. CDR1 GTSNPN and CDR2 SVGIG come from the germline V gene (reference sequence). CDR3 in amino acids: CAWSVKGHRNQPQHF. CDR3 bases: TGTGCCTGGAGTGTAAAGGGACACCGCAATCAGCCCCAGCATTTT.

Here the CDR3 reads CASSLDYNSYEQYF. The CDR3 coding sequence is TGTGCCAGCAGCTTAGACTATAACTCCTACGAGCAGTACTTC. The chain recombines TRBV7-2 with TRBJ2-7; D call uncertain. V was pared by 1 base and J by 0 bases, with 7 bases between. Germline lookup yields CDR1 SGHTA and CDR2 FQGNSA. The CDR3 runs 14 residues.

This chain connects TRBV4-3 to TRBJ2-1, with D unresolved. This CDR3 region has 13 residues. CDR1 is LGHNA, CDR2 YSLEER, per germline. Deletions cut 0 bases from V and 14 bases from J, with 14 bases between. In DNA form, the CDR3 reads TGCGCCAGCAGCCAAGATGCGCTAACTCATAAGTTCTTC. It is translated as CASSQDALTHKFF.

The chain is built from TRBV9 and TRBJ1-2, with D tentatively TRBD1 (5 bases). Germline CDR1 is SGDLS and CDR2 is YYNGEE. This CDR3 spans 14 amino acids. Trimming took off 3 bases at V and 5 bases at J, with 14 bases between the two ends. CDR3 protein: CASSGQTASYGYTF. DNA of the CDR3: TGTGCCAGCAGCGGTCAGACAGCTTCTTATGGCTACACCTTC.